These 28 T cell receptor beta chains originate from one sample sequenced in a study of blood T cell repertoires in COVID-19. This table comes from immunoSEQ multiplex PCR, and its TCRdb copy is limited to in-frame clones, with some not included. Of 220,000 or so clones in the sample, around 82% were seen once. Material for sequencing was peripheral blood. The receptor source for this set is a woman aged 80 or older with acute or convalescent COVID-19.

V and J are TRBV10-3 and TRBJ2-2; 8 nucleotides line up with TRBD2. The V segment lost 6 bases and the J segment 6 bases; nucleotides outside the gene matches: 6. Germline-derived CDR1 and CDR2 are ENHRY and SYGVKD. This CDR3 comprises 14 residues. CDR3 bases: TGTGCCATCAGCGGGAGGGGGGACGCCGGGGAGCTGTTTTTT. Its translation: CAISGRGDAGELFF.

This sequence joins TRBV18 and TRBJ2-1; 9 bases are a match to TRBD1. Per germline, CDR1 KGHSH and CDR2 LQKENI. The J segment lost 4 bases and the V segment lost 2 bases, leaving 3 bases of the junction unmatched. This CDR3 has 15 residues. This chain's CDR3 is CASSPAGTGYNEQFF. The DNA of the CDR3 is TGTGCCAGCTCACCAGCCGGGACAGGGTACAATGAGCAGTTCTTC.

V gene TRBV4-2 combines with J gene TRBJ1-6; unclear D gene. The V end lost 0 bases, the J end lost 4 bases, and 7 bases lay between the germline ends. CDR1 is LGHNA and CDR2 is YNFKEQ in the germline V gene. This CDR3 spans 15 amino acids. This chain's CDR3 is CASSQDRVYNSPLHF. The CDR3 DNA is TGTGCCAGCAGCCAAGATCGGGTGTATAATTCACCCCTCCACTTT.

The chain employs TRBV6-2 or TRBV6-3 and TRBJ2-7; TRBD1 matches at 8 bases. The CDR3 sequence is 15 residues long. Germline V gene lookup returns CDR1 MNHEY and CDR2 SVGEGT. V lost 2 bases, J lost 4 bases, and 7 bases stayed unmatched. The CDR3 sequence is CASSYSPTGAYEQYF. CDR3 DNA sequence: TGTGCCAGCAGTTACAGCCCGACAGGGGCTTACGAGCAGTACTTC.

A few counts support this clone. The sample holds other DNA sequences that translate to the same CDR3. CDR3 amino acids: CASTQGNYGYTF. CDR3 nucleotides: TGTGCCAGTACCCAGGGGAACTATGGCTACACCTTC. This sequence joins TRBV19 and TRBJ1-2, with a weak D call TRBD1 (6 bases). V lost 7 bases, J lost 2 bases, and 8 bases lay in between. The CDR3 totals 12 residues. In germline, CDR1 is LNHDA, CDR2 SQIVND (reference sequence). The whole variable domain, filled in from reference TRBV19 and TRBJ1-2, reads DGGITQSPKYLFRKEGQNVTLSCEQNLNHDAMYWYRQDPGQGLRLIYYSQIVNDFQKGDIAEGYSVSREKKESFPLTVTSAQKNPTAFYLCASTQGNYGYTFGSGTRLTVV.

This chain uses TRBV9 with TRBJ2-1, with 11 bases matching TRBD1. CDR1 and CDR2 from the germline V gene are SGDLS and YYNGEE. The length of the CDR3 is 15 residues. Trimming removed 0 bases from V and 7 bases from J; junction bases left unmatched: 3. The DNA for the CDR3 is TGTGCCAGCAGCGTAGGGACAGGGGGCCCTAATGAGCAGTTCTTC. Translation gives CASSVGTGGPNEQFF.

Remarks on this clone: Different DNA sequences within this sample yield the same CDR3. The V and J genes are TRBV18 and TRBJ1-1; tentative D call: TRBD1 (5 bases). V was clipped by 3 bases and J by 3 bases, with 8 bases between them. Germline loops: CDR1 KGHSH, CDR2 LQKENI. The CDR3 covers 13 residues. The CDR3 spells CASSPGRDTEAFF. The CDR3 nucleotides are TGTGCCAGCTCACCGGGCAGGGACACTGAAGCTTTCTTT.

The chain couples TRBV29-1 to TRBJ2-7, with D possibly matching TRBD1 (5 bases). Trimming cost V 7 bases and J 3 bases, with 10 bases left between them. This CDR3 has 11 residues. The germline V gene encodes CDR1 SQVTM and CDR2 ANQGSEA. CDR3 sequence (DNA): TGCAGCGCGACAGTGCTCTACGAGCAGTACTTC. It codes for CSATVLYEQYF.

The rearrangement joins TRBV7-2 to TRBJ1-5; a possible D gene is TRBD1 (5 bases). CDR1 and CDR2 (germline): SGHTA, FQGNSA. The CDR3 sequence is 15 residues long. V gave up 5 bases and J gave up 0 bases, with 11 bases separating them. CDR3 region: CASSPPGGSNQPQHF. DNA of the CDR3: TGTGCCAGCAGCCCCCCCGGGGGTAGCAATCAGCCCCAGCATTTT.

The gene calls are TRBV10-3 and TRBJ1-5, with 10 nucleotides matching TRBD1. Germline V gives CDR1 ENHRY, CDR2 SYGVKD. The CDR3 spans 17 residues. The V segment lost 3 bases and the J segment 0 bases; nucleotides outside the gene matches: 5. This CDR3 reads CAISEGTGEGSNQPQHF. CDR3 bases: TGTGCCATCAGTGAAGGGACAGGGGAGGGTAGCAATCAGCCCCAGCATTTT.

The J gene is TRBJ1-1, the V gene TRBV28, with D uncertain. V lost 5 bases, J lost 5 bases, and 15 bases lay in between. This CDR3 is 14 amino acids long. Germline V CDR1 and CDR2: MDHEN, SYDVKM. The CDR3 bases are TGTGCCAGCAGTCTCCCCCAGCGGATTACTGAAGCTTTCTTT. Its protein is CASSLPQRITEAFF.

The genes are TRBV30 and TRBJ1-1; D remains unclear. The CDR3 is 12 amino acids. The V end lost 3 bases, the J end lost 0 bases, and 5 bases lay between the germline ends. The germline CDR1 and CDR2 sequences are GTSNPN and SVGIG (reference sequence). The CDR3 spells CAWSRMNTEAFF. CDR3 nucleotide sequence: TGTGCCTGGAGCAGGATGAACACTGAAGCTTTCTTT. Filled out from reference TRBV30 and TRBJ1-1, the complete variable domain reads SQTIHQWPATLVQPVGSPLSLECTVEGTSNPNLYWYRQAAGRGLQLLFYSVGIGQISSEVPQNLSASRPQDRQFILSSKKLLLSDSGFYLCAWSRMNTEAFFGQGTRLTVV.

This sequence joins TRBV27 and TRBJ2-7, with a weak D call TRBD2 (6 bases). Germline V gene data show CDR1 as MNHEY and CDR2 as SMNVEV (reference sequence). The CDR3 is 13 amino acids. The V and J ends lost 5 bases and 7 bases respectively, with 15 bases between them. The CDR3 reads CASSRGIPGEQYF. The CDR3 nucleotides are TGTGCCAGCAGTCGGGGGATTCCTGGTGAGCAGTACTTC.

A single count supports this clone. Relative to the germline gene, one junction end is altered; a read error may explain this. The chain employs TRBV19 and TRBJ1-3; the D is unclear. The CDR3 loop spans 13 amino acids. Germline CDR1 LNHDA, CDR2 SQIVND (reference sequence). The CDR3 protein is CLPQSPSGNTIYF. The CDR3 DNA follows: TGCCTCCCTCAAAGCCCCTCTGGAAACACCATATATTTT.

This rearrangement joins TRBV11-1 to TRBJ2-7; perhaps TRBD1 as D (6 bases). V was cut by 5 bases and J by 0 bases, with 17 bases left in between. The CDR3 totals 16 residues. The germline gives CDR1 SGHAT, CDR2 FQDESV (reference sequence). This CDR3 is CASSPKGVGVSYEQYF. In DNA, the CDR3 is TGTGCCAGCAGCCCCAAGGGGGTTGGGGTCTCCTACGAGCAGTACTTC.

The chain carries TRBV19 and TRBJ2-1; 11 nucleotides align to TRBD2. The germline V gene encodes CDR1 LNHDA and CDR2 SQIVND (reference sequence). The trim removed 10 bases at V and 11 bases at J, leaving 16 bases unmatched. The CDR3 sequence is 15 residues long. This CDR3 is CATAPSLAGGAQQFF. CDR3 in DNA: TGTGCCACCGCCCCCTCCCTAGCGGGGGGCGCTCAGCAGTTCTTC.

The chain recombines TRBV3-1 (or the pseudogene TRBV3-2) with TRBJ2-7, with D possibly matching TRBD1 (5 bases). Trimming left V 4 bases short and J 6 bases short, with 7 bases between. Germline-derived CDR1 and CDR2 are LGHDT and YNNKEL (reference sequence). This CDR3 contains 11 residues. The CDR3 bases are TGTGCCAGCAGCCGACAGTTCGAGCAGTACTTC. The encoded protein is CASSRQFEQYF.

The J gene is TRBJ1-5, the V gene TRBV28; 8 positions match TRBD1. Germline V gene lookup returns CDR1 MDHEN and CDR2 SYDVKM. The length of the CDR3 is 17 residues. The trim removed 4 bases at V and 7 bases at J, leaving 15 bases unmatched. The CDR3 region has the DNA TGTGCCAGCAGTTGGGGGCAGGGGGCACCCCTAGGACAGCCCCAGCATTTT. This encodes CASSWGQGAPLGQPQHF.

The chain couples TRBV28 to TRBJ2-1; 9 positions match TRBD1. Per the germline V gene, CDR1 is MDHEN and CDR2 is SYDVKM. This CDR3 spans 15 amino acids. V gave up 5 bases and J gave up 6 bases; unmatched junction bases: 8. CDR3 residues: CASSPNRGPGNEQFF. The DNA for the CDR3 is TGTGCCAGCAGTCCAAACAGGGGGCCTGGCAATGAGCAGTTCTTC.

This CDR3 reads CASSLMIGNTIYF. Here the CDR3 DNA reads TGTGCCAGCAGCCTAATGATCGGAAACACCATATATTTT. This chain connects TRBV7-9 to TRBJ1-3; D remains ambiguous. Per germline, CDR1 SEHNR and CDR2 FQNEAQ (reference sequence). Trimming removed 5 bases at V and 4 bases at J, with 9 bases between. The length of the CDR3 is 13 residues.

This chain connects TRBV3-1 (or the pseudogene TRBV3-2) to TRBJ1-1; TRBD1 might be the D (5 bases). CDR1 and CDR2 from the germline V gene are LGHDT and YNNKEL (reference sequence). V dropped 3 bases and J dropped 11 bases, with 13 bases sitting between them. This CDR3 is built from 12 residues. CDR3 residues: CASSQSGTWAFF. DNA of the CDR3: TGTGCCAGCAGCCAGAGCGGGACCTGGGCTTTCTTT.

The chain links TRBV15 to TRBJ1-2; a possible D gene is TRBD1 (5 bases). CDR1 is LNHNV, CDR2 YYDKDF, per germline (reference sequence). Trimming removed 5 bases at V and 1 base at J, with 8 bases between. The CDR3 loop spans 13 amino acids. The CDR3 DNA reads as TGTGCCACCAGCCCGGGGGGTAACTATGGCTACACCTTC. Its translation: CATSPGGNYGYTF.

The V gene is TRBV10-3, the J gene TRBJ2-3; 9 bases are a match to TRBD2. This CDR3 region has 12 residues. Trimming removed 10 bases from V and 5 bases from J; junction bases left unmatched: 4. CDR1 is ENHRY and CDR2 is SYGVKD in the germline V gene. CDR3 protein: CASGGAEDTQYF. The CDR3 bases are TGTGCCAGCGGGGGGGCTGAAGATACGCAGTATTTT.

The chain joins TRBV9 to TRBJ2-1, with a possible D match to TRBD1 (6 bases). The V and J ends lost 0 bases and 0 bases respectively, with 10 bases between them. The CDR3 consists of 16 residues. Germline values: CDR1 SGDLS, CDR2 YYNGEE. The CDR3 DNA sequence: TGTGCCAGCAGCGTAGCCCCCAGGGGCTCCTACAATGAGCAGTTCTTC. It is translated as CASSVAPRGSYNEQFF.

The chain joins TRBV28 to TRBJ2-7; TRBD2 matches 15 bases. Looked up from germline, CDR1 is MDHEN and CDR2 is SYDVKM. The CDR3 extends over 16 amino acids. With 5 bases clipped from V and 7 bases from J, the junction kept 9 bases outside the gene matches. As DNA, the CDR3 is TGTGCCAGCAGTGGGCCCGGGACTAGCGGGGGGAGTGAGCAGTACTTC. Translating gives CASSGPGTSGGSEQYF. Supplemented by reference TRBV28 and TRBJ2-7, the full variable domain reads DVKVTQSSRYLVKRTGEKVFLECVQDMDHENMFWYRQDPGLGLRLIYFSYDVKMKEKGDIPEGYSVSREKKERFSLILESASTNQTSMYLCASSGPGTSGGSEQYFGPGTRLTVT.

The chain carries TRBV7-2 and TRBJ1-1; weak D call: TRBD1 (6 bases). The V end was cut by 5 bases, the J end by 5 bases, with 12 bases between. There are 13 residues in the CDR3. The germline gives CDR1 SGHTA, CDR2 FQGNSA. CDR3 coding DNA: TGTGCCAGCAGCCTACAGAGGGGGACTGAAGCTTTCTTT. Amino acid sequence: CASSLQRGTEAFF.

This clone has more than one count but fewer than ten. V usage is TRBV3-1 (or the pseudogene TRBV3-2) and J usage is TRBJ1-1, with D unclear. This CDR3 comprises 14 residues. Germline loops: CDR1 LGHDT, CDR2 YNNKEL (reference sequence). V lost 1 base and J lost 1, with 7 bases in between. The CDR3 loop reads CASSQGNGNTEAFF. CDR3 sequence (DNA): TGTGCCAGCAGCCAAGGAAACGGGAACACTGAAGCTTTCTTT.

This chain connects TRBV6-5 to TRBJ1-2, with TRBD1 identical over 8 bases. V gave up 7 bases and J gave up 4 bases; unmatched junction bases: 11. CDR1 and CDR2 from the germline V gene are MNHEY and SVGAGI. The CDR3 is 15 residues long. CDR3 nucleotide sequence: TGTGCCAGCATTCCTCGACAGGGGAGGGTCTATGGCTACACCTTC. Amino acid sequence: CASIPRQGRVYGYTF.